The present entry profiles one TCR beta chain with its context. Its antigen remains unknown. This sample is drawn from a study of cytomegalovirus exposure and HLA in healthy donors. The wider study: Earlier, some 200 million T cells were analyzed, and more than 100 million unique TCR beta sequences were found among them. HLA-typed donors were the source of about 85 million unique TCRs, which an early data release held.

It was with 60 Vbeta and 13 Jbeta primers that the PCR ran. TCRdb's table, derived via immunoSEQ multiplex PCR, lists solely in-frame clones and lacks some. This sample contains around 140,000 clones. Study-wide points: DRB1 had the most TCR associations and HLA-C the fewest, a later analysis found, with rates varying by HLA locus.

This TCR was recovered from a woman aged 45-65 years in good health and CMV-seronegative. Material for sequencing was PBMCs.

The CDR3 reads CASSQFSFFRTGTSGESSYEQYF. DNA for the CDR3: TGCGCCAGCAGTCAATTTAGTTTTTTTCGGACCGGGACTAGCGGGGAAAGCTCCTACGAGCAGTACTTC. The V call is TRBV23-1, the J call TRBJ2-7, with 13 bases that match TRBD2. TRBV23-1 is assigned to the ORF class and has an uncertain function. J lost 0 bases, V lost 1 base, and 21 bases had no gene match. The CDR3 is made up of 23 amino acids.